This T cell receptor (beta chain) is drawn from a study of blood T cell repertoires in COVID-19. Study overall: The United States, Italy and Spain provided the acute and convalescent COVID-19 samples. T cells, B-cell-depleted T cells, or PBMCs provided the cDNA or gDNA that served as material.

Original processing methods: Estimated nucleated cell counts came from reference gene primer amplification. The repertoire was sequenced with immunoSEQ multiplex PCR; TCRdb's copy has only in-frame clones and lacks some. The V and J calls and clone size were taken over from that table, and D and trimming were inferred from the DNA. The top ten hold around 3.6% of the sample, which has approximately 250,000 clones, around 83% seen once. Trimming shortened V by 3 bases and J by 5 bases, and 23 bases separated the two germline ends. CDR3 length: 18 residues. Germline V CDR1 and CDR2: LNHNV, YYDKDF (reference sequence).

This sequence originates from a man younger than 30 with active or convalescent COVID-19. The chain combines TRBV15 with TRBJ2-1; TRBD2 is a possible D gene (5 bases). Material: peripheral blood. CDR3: CATSRILAFGGLNNEQFF. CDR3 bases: TGTGCCACCAGCAGGATCCTAGCCTTCGGCGGTTTAAACAATGAGCAGTTCTTC.